This TCR beta chain originates from a study of shared clonotypes between healthy human individuals (dated by TCRdb to 2020 to 2021). About the full investigation: A few men and a couple of women, aged 18 to 49 years, made up the cohort. Libraries were prepared and TCR repertoires were sequenced by different laboratories using diverse techniques, in order to increase sequencing depth and limit assay-specific biases. To estimate repertoire size and how much clonotypes are shared between individuals, the study performed deep sequencing of blood TCR repertoires from five healthy adults. Each donor's leukapheresis produced roughly between about 0.9 and 9.5 billion PBMCs. The paper's findings and limits, for the study overall: Sampling was restricted to blood, and TCR repertoires in tissue are likely to differ from TCR repertoires in blood. Pairwise subsampling indicated that sequencing depth was expected to affect the degree of clonotype sharing among donors. Because the study included a small number of donors, the genetic and exposure-history diversity represented was limited.

CDR1 and CDR2 are drawn from the germline V gene: SNHLY, FYNNEI. Trimming costs V 8 bases and J 7 bases, and their ends lie 14 bases apart. The CDR3 holds 12 amino acids from the cysteine to the phenylalanine. CDR3 DNA only is kept here, 36 bases in frame from base 1. This clone appeared many times. Its antigen remains unidentified. Nothing much larger sits one base from this clone, and base qualities are not available. Healthy HIV-negative adults with no recently reported acute infections or vaccinations were included as donors. Only Caucasian adults living in Nashville, Tennessee, USA were represented among the donors. For unsorted samples, 70 million to 95 million PBMCs were counted, and genomic DNA was extracted using the QIAamp DNA Blood Mini kit. After blood collection by leukapheresis, PBMCs were isolated using Ficoll-Histopaque density gradient centrifugation and then cryopreserved in the vapor phase of liquid nitrogen.

TCR CDR3 regions were amplified from genomic DNA by multiplex PCR using the deep immunoSEQ assay. For each cell subset, the extracted genomic DNA was distributed evenly across all wells of several immunoSEQ 96-well plates, and each plate served as one replicate. Each replicate PCR for unsorted PBMC received about 310 ng genomic DNA, equal to about 30,000 T cell genomes. Ten immunoSEQ deep assay plates were used to sequence the unsorted PBMC genomic DNA. Purified libraries were quantified with a Qubit 3.0 fluorometer, sized on a Bioanalyzer 2100, and re-quantified with the KAPA Library Quantification kit. Every immunoSEQ 96-well plate was sequenced on a separate single-read 150-cycle Illumina NextSeq 550 flow cell. Per the source publication's procedure: Because the immunoSEQ output included only junctional sequences and no quality scores, the filtering could not be the same as the filtering used for full-length reads. To assign V/J genes and CDR3, sequences were annotated using PyIR, a Python wrapper for IgBLAST v1.9, with IMGT germline references. Reads were filtered out if the reads had weak V/J assignments (E-value above 1e-6), no CDR3, stop codons, out-of-frame junctions, or ambiguous translated residues. V3J clonotypes were defined by identical inferred V gene, J gene, and CDR3 amino acid sequence. To compute the percentage overlap between repertoires, the number of shared unique clonotypes was divided by the size of the smaller repertoire. RTK rarefaction, the Chao1 estimator, and Recon v2.1 estimates of unobserved clonotypes were used to assess repertoire richness. TCRdb took this table from immuneACCESS and kept in-frame rearrangements with V and J called. Such tables lack part of the clones; where checked against another copy, unresolved V genes explain under half of the gap, and the rest is unexplained. Clone size and V and J calls were adopted from that table, with D and trimming inferred from the DNA. Present in this sample are approximately 440,000 clones, over 60% of which were seen just once. The top ten clones comprise more than 10% of the sample.

The rearrangement combines TRBV2 with TRBJ1-1; the best D guess is TRBD1, with 5 bases matching. The clonotype was recovered from a woman in her forties in good health. Some clones in this sample may be carry-over from other donors' samples. Sequenced sample: PBMCs. The DNA sequence reads TGTGCCAGCGGGGACGAAGGGAGTGAAGCTTTCTTT. Its product reads: CASGDEGSEAFF.